A single TCR beta chain is shown here with its context. This sample stems from a study of blood T cell repertoires in COVID-19. CDR3 length: 14 residues. J lost 7 bases, V lost 3 bases, and 6 bases had no gene match. Germline-derived CDR1 and CDR2 are MDHEN and SYDVKM. TCRdb keeps only in-frame clones here, not all; method: immunoSEQ multiplex PCR. This sample has approximately 300,000 clones, with 85% to 90% found just once. The cohort comprised adults aged roughly 18 to 95 years residing in about 25 US areas. Input material: PBMCs or T cells enriched from blood (not recorded which). The TCR was taken from a woman aged 18-35 years who had recovered from COVID-19. The chain combines TRBV28 with TRBJ1-5, with TRBD1 identical over 7 bases. The CDR3 nucleotides are TGTGCCAGCAGTTTGGTACAGGGGATACAGCCCCAGCATTTT. Translation: CASSLVQGIQPQHF.